This paragraph covers one TCR beta chain sequence. Its antigen is still unknown. Each cell subset's genomic DNA was divided evenly among several immunoSEQ plates. Unsorted PBMC contributed approximately 0.3 ug DNA, tens of thousands of T cell genomes, to each replicate PCR. The repertoire was sequenced with immunoSEQ multiplex PCR; TCRdb's copy has only in-frame clones and lacks some. Among about 560,000 clones listed, around 78% were seen once. From germline, CDR1 is KGHSH and CDR2 LQKENI. The CDR3 covers 15 residues. The V end lost 6 bases, the J end lost 3 bases, and 16 bases lay between the germline ends. This specimen belongs to a study of shared clonotypes between healthy human individuals. Broader study findings: Only blood was sampled; tissue repertoires likely differ.

The specimen was PBMCs. This receptor was identified in a woman aged 40 to 49 in good health. Some clones in this sample may be carry-over from other donors' samples. The rearrangement uses TRBV18 and TRBJ2-3, with D perhaps TRBD1 or TRBD2 (5 bases each). In DNA form, the CDR3 reads TGTGCCAGCTCCCCTTCAGGGACCGAGACAGATACGCAGTATTTT. Amino acid sequence: CASSPSGTETDTQYF.